A single sample is the source of the 12 T cell receptor beta chains below, sequenced in a study of OX40 agonist ivuxolimab in advanced cancers. Data came from immunoSEQ multiplex PCR; TCRdb stores just in-frame clones and leaves some out. This table holds fewer than 85,000 clones, approximately 91% found once. Sequencing used CD4+ or CD8+ T cells sorted from blood, obtained in a trial of the OX40 agonist ivuxolimab. The receptor source for this set is an adult with an advanced solid tumor such as melanoma, head and neck, liver or kidney cancer.

This sequence joins TRBV6-5 and TRBJ1-2; the D is unclear. V lost 6 bases, J lost 7 bases, and 18 bases lay in between. Germline V gives CDR1 MNHEY, CDR2 SVGAGI. The CDR3 has 14 amino acids. CDR3 protein: CASRTGVGYGGYTF. The CDR3 DNA reads TGTGCCAGCAGAACTGGGGTGGGCTATGGTGGCTACACCTTC.

This rearrangement joins TRBV5-1 to TRBJ2-7, with 11 bases fitting TRBD1. The CDR3 consists of 16 residues. Germline V gives CDR1 SGHRS, CDR2 YFSETQ. V shed 4 bases, J shed 5 bases, and the junction held 11 bases outside the gene matches. CDR3 sequence: CASSTRTGGEIHEQYF. In DNA, the CDR3 is TGCGCCAGCAGCACCCGGACAGGGGGCGAGATCCACGAGCAGTACTTC. The complete variable domain, with remaining parts taken from reference TRBV5-1 and TRBJ2-7, reads KAGVTQTPRYLIKTRGQQVTLSCSPISGHRSVSWYQQTPGQGLQFLFEYFSETQRNKGNFPGRFSGRQFSNSRSEMNVSTLELGDSALYLCASSTRTGGEIHEQYFGPGTRLTVT.

The J gene is TRBJ2-7, the V gene TRBV27; D is uncertain. This CDR3 region has 15 residues. Germline CDR1 reads MNHEY; CDR2 reads SMNVEV (reference sequence). With 5 bases removed from V and 0 bases from J, the gap between germline ends came to 14 bases. CDR3 DNA: TGTGCCAGCAGTCCAGACACCCAGCCCTCCTACGAGCAGTACTTC. Translating gives CASSPDTQPSYEQYF.

V gene TRBV11-3 combines with J gene TRBJ2-7; D gene ambiguous. V was clipped by 1 base and J by 5 bases, with 3 bases between them. This CDR3 spans 11 amino acids. In germline, CDR1 is SGHNT, CDR2 YENEEA. The CDR3 loop is CASSLADEQYF. The DNA for the CDR3 is TGTGCCAGCAGCTTAGCCGACGAGCAGTACTTC.

The chain joins TRBV28 to TRBJ2-5, with 7 bases fitting TRBD2. After removal of 2 bases from V and 4 bases from J, the junction contained 1 base not matched to a gene. Germline V gene lookup returns CDR1 MDHEN and CDR2 SYDVKM. The CDR3 loop spans 13 amino acids. The DNA for the CDR3 is TGTGCCAGCAGTTTACCGGGGGGAGAGACCCAGTACTTC. Encoded protein: CASSLPGGETQYF.

The chain uses TRBV7-9 and TRBJ2-5; 7 bases line up with TRBD2. Germline V CDR1 and CDR2: SEHNR, FQNEAQ (reference sequence). There are 15 residues in the CDR3. The V gene end was trimmed by 5 bases and the J gene end by 5 bases; junction bases not matched to a gene: 11. Here the CDR3 DNA reads TGTGCCAGCAGCCCCTCGGGGGGATGGGGTGAGACCCAGTACTTC. This sequence encodes CASSPSGGWGETQYF.

The chain joins TRBV11-2 to TRBJ2-1, with TRBD2 matching 8 bases. This CDR3 has 17 residues. The J segment lost 2 bases and the V segment lost 5 bases, leaving 11 bases of the junction unmatched. Germline V gene sequence: CDR1 SGHAT, CDR2 FQNNGV. The CDR3 nucleotides read TGTGCCAGCAGCCCCCGCGGGTTCGGGAGGGCCTACAATGAGCAGTTCTTC. Its translation is CASSPRGFGRAYNEQFF.

The chain employs TRBV27 and TRBJ2-2; 9 nucleotides agree with TRBD2. V trimming: 6 bases; J trimming: 1 base; junction bases outside the gene matches: 9. The CDR3 totals 17 residues. CDR1 and CDR2 (germline): MNHEY, SMNVEV (reference sequence). The CDR3 coding sequence is TGTGCCAGCAGCAAACGACTAGCGGAGCGGAACACCGGGGAGCTGTTTTTT. Translation gives CASSKRLAERNTGELFF.

Concerning this clone itself: The sample has other DNA sequences that encode this CDR3 too. The V gene is TRBV4-3, the J gene TRBJ2-3; D call uncertain. From germline, CDR1 is LGHNA and CDR2 YSLEER. The CDR3 is made up of 15 amino acids. Trimming cost V 4 bases and J 0 bases, with 11 bases left between them. The CDR3 loop is CASSREATSTDTQYF. CDR3 DNA: TGCGCCAGCAGCCGGGAAGCTACTAGCACAGATACGCAGTATTTT.

V is TRBV5-1 and J is TRBJ2-7; TRBD1 matches 7 bases. The CDR3 has 14 residues. Germline values: CDR1 SGHRS, CDR2 YFSETQ. Germline trimming cut 3 bases from V and 6 bases from J; bases unmatched to any gene: 9. The CDR3 spells CASSSDRRLGEQYF. In DNA form, the CDR3 reads TGCGCCAGCAGCTCGGACAGGCGACTTGGCGAGCAGTACTTC.

The chain joins TRBV4-1 to TRBJ2-5; 9 bases fit TRBD1. Germline V lookup: CDR1 MGHRA, CDR2 YSYEKL. This CDR3 comprises 17 residues. V lost 4 bases and J lost 5; bases outside the gene matches: 14. In nucleotides, the CDR3 is TGCGCCAGCAGCCGAAACCCGGGACAGGGCCTTTGGGAGACCCAGTACTTC. Protein: CASSRNPGQGLWETQYF.

The chain has TRBV27 and TRBJ2-2; D possibly corresponds to TRBD2 (6 bases). The CDR3 totals 15 residues. V lost 2 bases and J 5 bases, leaving 12 bases between the germline ends. Looked up from germline, CDR1 is MNHEY and CDR2 is SMNVEV (reference sequence). CDR3 protein: CASSLRGRRTGELFF. The DNA of the CDR3 is TGTGCCAGCAGTTTACGGGGGAGAAGGACCGGGGAGCTGTTTTTT.